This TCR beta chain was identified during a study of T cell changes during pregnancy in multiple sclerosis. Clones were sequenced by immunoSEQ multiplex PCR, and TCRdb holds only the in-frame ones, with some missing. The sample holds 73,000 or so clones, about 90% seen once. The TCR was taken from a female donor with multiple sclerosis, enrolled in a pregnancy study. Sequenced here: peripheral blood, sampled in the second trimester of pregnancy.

This CDR3 reads CASSQVSGGASYEQYF. The CDR3 coding sequence is TGTGCCAGCAGCCAAGTATCAGGGGGCGCATCCTACGAGCAGTACTTC. The chain couples TRBV4-2 to TRBJ2-7, with 8 bases lining up with TRBD1. Germline V lookup: CDR1 LGHNA, CDR2 YNFKEQ. The CDR3 has 16 residues. The ends lost 1 base at V and 1 base at J; junction bases unmatched: 6.